This T cell receptor (beta chain) is drawn from a study of blood T cell repertoires in COVID-19. Study-wide background: The origin of the acute and convalescent COVID-19 samples was the United States, Italy and Spain. T cells, B-cell-depleted T cells, or PBMCs provided the cDNA or gDNA that served as material.

As processed by the authors: Estimation of nucleated cell counts was performed using reference gene primer amplification. The repertoire was sequenced with immunoSEQ multiplex PCR; TCRdb's copy has only in-frame clones and lacks some. Clone size and V and J calls were adopted from that table, with D and trimming inferred from the DNA. This table holds more than 55,000 clones, about nine tenths found once. Sequencing used peripheral blood. The clonotype originates from a woman aged 70-85 years with acute or convalescent COVID-19.

DNA for the CDR3: TGTGCAAGTCGCTCGACAGGGGCCCCCCTACGCTCCTATAATTCACCCCTCCACTTT. This codes for CASRSTGAPLRSYNSPLHF. This rearrangement joins TRBV12-2 to TRBJ1-6; the table assigns TRBD1, which was not confirmed against the DNA. TRBV12-2 is listed as a pseudogene. The CDR3 consists of 19 residues.